These 2 T cell receptor beta chains were sequenced from one sample in a study of blood T cells in healthy people across ages. With a J-beta primer mix and a sample-barcoded 5' primer, a second PCR ran roughly 6 to 12 cycles. Each CDR3 protein is one row after TCRdb ran MiXCR on the 5' RACE reads. The sample consists of 710,000 or so distinct CDR3 sequences, less than 40% of them appearing once. Source material: blood. The receptors come from a woman at least 80 years old in good health.

Of note for this clonotype: This may arise from a read error, as a much more abundant clone is one base away. The chain is built from TRBV2 and TRBJ2-1, with TRBD1 as a possible D gene (5 bases). The better agreement between TRBJ2-7 and the DNA end casts doubt on the J call. Germline V gene lookup returns CDR1 SNHLY and CDR2 FYNNEI. This CDR3 comprises 13 residues. CDR3 in amino acids: CASTPDSYNEQYF. The DNA for the CDR3 is TGTGCCAGCACCCCCGACAGCTACAATGAGCAGTACTTC.

This clonotype was seen a handful of times. The chain recombines TRBV12-3 or TRBV12-4 with TRBJ1-1, with D maybe TRBD1 (5 bases). Trimming stripped 3 bases from V and 5 bases from J, with 10 bases between. The CDR3 has 13 residues. CDR3 sequence reads: CASSLAGWTEAFF. DNA of the CDR3: TGTGCCAGCAGTTTGGCAGGGTGGACTGAAGCTTTCTTT.